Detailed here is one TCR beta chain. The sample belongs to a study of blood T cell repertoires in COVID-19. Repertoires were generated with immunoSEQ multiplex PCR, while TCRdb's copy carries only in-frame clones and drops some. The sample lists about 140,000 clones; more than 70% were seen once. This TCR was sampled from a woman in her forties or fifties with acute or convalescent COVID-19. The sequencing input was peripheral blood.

CDR3 amino acids: CASSLGLSRRAGTDTQYF. DNA for the CDR3: TGTGCCAGCAGCTTAGGGCTCTCGAGAAGGGCGGGAACAGATACGCAGTATTTT. V is TRBV7-2 and J is TRBJ2-3, with D possibly being TRBD2 (6 bases). This CDR3 has 18 residues. V lost 1 base, J lost 3 bases, and 20 bases lay in between. Germline CDR1 reads SGHTA; CDR2 reads FQGNSA. Based on the CDR3 plus reference TRBV7-2 and TRBJ2-3, the full variable domain is GAGVSQSPSNKVTEKGKDVELRCDPISGHTALYWYRQSLGQGLEFLIYFQGNSAPDKSGLPSDRFSAERTGGSVSTLTIQRTQQEDSAVYLCASSLGLSRRAGTDTQYFGPGTRLTVL.